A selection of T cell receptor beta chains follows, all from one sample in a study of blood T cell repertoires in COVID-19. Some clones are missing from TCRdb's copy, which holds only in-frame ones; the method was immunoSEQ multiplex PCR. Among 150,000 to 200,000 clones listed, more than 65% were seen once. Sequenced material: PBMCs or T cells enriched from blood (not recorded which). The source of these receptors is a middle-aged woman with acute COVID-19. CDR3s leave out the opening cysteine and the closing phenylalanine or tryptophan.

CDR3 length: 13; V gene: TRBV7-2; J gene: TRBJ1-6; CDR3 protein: ASSLAQGRNSPLH
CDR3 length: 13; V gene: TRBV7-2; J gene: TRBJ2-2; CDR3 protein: ASSLSRQGFGELF
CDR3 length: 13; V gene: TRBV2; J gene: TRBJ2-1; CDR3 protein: ASKRLAGVFNEQF
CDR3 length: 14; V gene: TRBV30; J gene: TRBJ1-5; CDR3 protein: ACGTVGGNGNQPQH
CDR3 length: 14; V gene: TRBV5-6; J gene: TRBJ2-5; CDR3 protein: ASSFGDREDRETQY
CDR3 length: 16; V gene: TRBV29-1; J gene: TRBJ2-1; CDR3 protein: SVEGGPTGRGHHNEQF
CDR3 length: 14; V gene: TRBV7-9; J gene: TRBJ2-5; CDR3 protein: ASSPLGTDPRETQY
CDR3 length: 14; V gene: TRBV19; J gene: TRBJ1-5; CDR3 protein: ASSIGRAYSNQPQH
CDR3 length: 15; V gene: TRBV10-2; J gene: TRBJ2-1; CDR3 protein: ASSIAGGTYSPVSQF
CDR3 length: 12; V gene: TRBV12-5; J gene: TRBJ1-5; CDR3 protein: ASGPGGAGQPQH
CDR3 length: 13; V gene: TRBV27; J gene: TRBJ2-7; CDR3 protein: ASRRDRGGSYEQY
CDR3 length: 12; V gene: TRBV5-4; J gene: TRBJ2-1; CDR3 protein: ASRTGQGTDEQF
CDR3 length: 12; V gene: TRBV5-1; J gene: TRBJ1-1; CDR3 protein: ASSLQGSGTEAF
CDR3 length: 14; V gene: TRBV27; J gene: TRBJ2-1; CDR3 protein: ASSLVRPSGINEQF
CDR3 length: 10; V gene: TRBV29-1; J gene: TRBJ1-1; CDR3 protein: SVHTGFTEAF
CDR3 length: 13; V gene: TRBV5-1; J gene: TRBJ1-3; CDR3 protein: ASSSDTNSGNTIY
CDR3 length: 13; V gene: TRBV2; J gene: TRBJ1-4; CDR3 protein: ASRDHRDRGEELF
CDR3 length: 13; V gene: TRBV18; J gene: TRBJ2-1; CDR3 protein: ASSPGQGAKNEQF
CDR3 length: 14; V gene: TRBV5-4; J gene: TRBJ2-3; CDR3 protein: ASSLNPSGYTDTQY
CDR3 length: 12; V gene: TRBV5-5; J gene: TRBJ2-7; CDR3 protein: ASSPGGLSYEQY
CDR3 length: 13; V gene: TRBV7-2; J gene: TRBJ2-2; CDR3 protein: ASKVSGTNTGELF
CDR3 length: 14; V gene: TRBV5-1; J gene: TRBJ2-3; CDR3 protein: ASSLLRTGGADTQY
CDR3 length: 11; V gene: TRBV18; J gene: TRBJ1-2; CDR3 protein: ASSPDTDYGYT
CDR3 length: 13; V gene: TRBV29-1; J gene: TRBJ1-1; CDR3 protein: SVASGQGKNTEAF
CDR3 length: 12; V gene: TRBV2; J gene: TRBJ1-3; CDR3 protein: ASTQGPQANTIY
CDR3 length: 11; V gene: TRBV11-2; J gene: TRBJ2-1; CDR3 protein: ASSIDRDNEQF
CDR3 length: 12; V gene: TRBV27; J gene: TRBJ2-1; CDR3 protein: ASSFRTGINEQF
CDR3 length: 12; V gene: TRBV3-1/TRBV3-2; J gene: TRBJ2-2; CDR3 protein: ASSHSGRVGELF
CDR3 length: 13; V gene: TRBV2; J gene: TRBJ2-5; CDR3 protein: ASSGSEEGGKTQY
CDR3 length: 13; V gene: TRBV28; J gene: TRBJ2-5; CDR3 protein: ASGAGQLAQETQY
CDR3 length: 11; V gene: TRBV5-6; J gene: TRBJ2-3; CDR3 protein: ASSQSGADTQY
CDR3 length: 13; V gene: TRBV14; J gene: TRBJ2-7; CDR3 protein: ASSQGTGAHYEQY
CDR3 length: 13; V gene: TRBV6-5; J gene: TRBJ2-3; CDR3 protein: ASVRQAGGTDTQY
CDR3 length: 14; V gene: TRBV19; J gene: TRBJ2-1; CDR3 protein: ASSIGLGLAGAEQF
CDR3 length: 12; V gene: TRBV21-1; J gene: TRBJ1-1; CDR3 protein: ASSNLDRNTEAF
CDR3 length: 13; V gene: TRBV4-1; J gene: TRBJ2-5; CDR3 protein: ASSQYRGTGETQY
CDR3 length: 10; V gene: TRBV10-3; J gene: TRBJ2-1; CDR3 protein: ANSGSGNEQF
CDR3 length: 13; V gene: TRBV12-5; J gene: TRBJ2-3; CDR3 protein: ASGLQRVPSDTQY
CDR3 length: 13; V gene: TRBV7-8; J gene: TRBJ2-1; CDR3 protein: ASSLAVGGEDEQF
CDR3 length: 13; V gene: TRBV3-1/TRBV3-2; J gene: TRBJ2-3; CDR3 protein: ASSQGGGRTDTQY
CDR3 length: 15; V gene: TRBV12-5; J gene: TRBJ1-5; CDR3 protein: ASGPTLTDRGNQPQH
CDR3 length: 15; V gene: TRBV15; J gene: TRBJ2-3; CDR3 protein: ATSRDLTSGNSDTQY
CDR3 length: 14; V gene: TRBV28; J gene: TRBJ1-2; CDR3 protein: ASSSPTGGGSGGYT
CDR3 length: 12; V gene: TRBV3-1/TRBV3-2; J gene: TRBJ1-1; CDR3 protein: ASTQQGANTEAF
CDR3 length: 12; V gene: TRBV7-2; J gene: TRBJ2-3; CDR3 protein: ASSWGQGTDTQY
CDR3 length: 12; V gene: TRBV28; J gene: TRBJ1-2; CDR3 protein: ASSLLGGQDGYT
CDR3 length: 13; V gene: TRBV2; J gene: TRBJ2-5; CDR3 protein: ASSRTSGRGETQY
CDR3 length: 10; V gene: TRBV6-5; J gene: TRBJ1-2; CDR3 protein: ASRILGQAYT